Following are 7 T cell receptor beta chains from one sample sequenced in a study of T-cell memory formation after mild COVID-19. TCRdb re-called the 5' RACE reads with MiXCR, one entry per CDR3 protein. This table has 250,000 to 300,000 distinct CDR3 sequences, 15% to 20% appearing once. Sequencing was performed on PBMCs or a T cell subset sorted from them (not recorded which). The receptors stem from a young man who had mild COVID-19 (a few samples of this study predate the infection). Cell type and time point are not known.

In its sample, this clonotype was seen a few times. The chain uses TRBV2 and TRBJ2-1; D call uncertain. V shed 2 bases and J shed 8 bases, with 4 bases lying between them. CDR3 length: 11 residues. The germline CDR1 and CDR2 sequences are SNHLY and FYNNEI. CDR3 in DNA: TGTGCCAGCAGTGAAAACTATGAGCAGTTCTTC. Encoded protein: CASSENYEQFF.

This clonotype was detected ten times or more. The gene calls are TRBV5-1 and TRBJ2-2, with D tentatively TRBD1 (6 bases). Per germline, CDR1 SGHRS and CDR2 YFSETQ. The V gene lost 0 bases and the J gene lost 2 bases, with 8 bases spanning the gap. The CDR3 covers 15 residues. The CDR3 spells CASSLAGANTGELFF. The CDR3 nucleotides are TGCGCCAGCAGCTTGGCAGGGGCAAACACCGGGGAGCTGTTTTTT.

This clonotype came up a few times. V is TRBV12-3 or TRBV12-4 and J is TRBJ1-1, with D tentatively TRBD1 (6 bases). The CDR3 totals 16 residues. Between the trimmed V and J ends, which lost 6 bases and 2 bases, there was a span of 19 bases. The CDR3 loop is CASRTRRQDSNTEAFF. DNA for the CDR3: TGTGCCAGCAGAACCCGTCGACAGGACTCTAACACTGAAGCTTTCTTT.

The genes are TRBV7-9 and TRBJ2-5; 7 bases match TRBD2. Trimming removed 5 bases from V and 6 bases from J; junction bases left unmatched: 12. The length of the CDR3 is 15 residues. In germline, CDR1 is SEHNR, CDR2 FQNEAQ (reference sequence). The CDR3 is CASSEVRGSTQTQYF. CDR3 coding DNA: TGTGCCAGCAGCGAGGTGCGGGGGTCCACTCAGACCCAGTACTTC.

This clonotype was seen more than once but under ten times. This CDR3 reads CASSQDRRQGGDIQYF. The DNA for the CDR3 is TGCGCCAGCAGCCAGGATAGGAGACAGGGGGGAGACATTCAGTACTTC. The V gene is TRBV4-1, the J gene TRBJ2-4; 9 bases fit TRBD1. With V trimmed by 3 bases and J by 8 bases, 11 bases remained unmatched. The CDR3 length is 16 residues. The germline gives CDR1 MGHRA, CDR2 YSYEKL.

This clonotype was seen at least ten times. This chain links TRBV7-9 with TRBJ1-6, with D unresolved. V lost 1 base and J lost 7, with 2 bases in between. CDR3 length equals 12 residues. From germline, CDR1 is SEHNR and CDR2 FQNEAQ (reference sequence). This CDR3 is CASSLENSPLHF. As DNA, the CDR3 is TGTGCCAGCAGCTTAGAGAATTCACCCCTCCACTTT.

In nucleotides, the CDR3 is TGTGCCAGCAGTGCCCGGGACGGGAGAGAGACCCAGTACTTC. It translates to CASSARDGRETQYF. The V and J genes are TRBV25-1 and TRBJ2-5; D is possibly TRBD2 (6 bases). V was trimmed by 4 bases and J by 4 bases, leaving 13 bases between them. Germline CDR1 is MGHDK and CDR2 is SYGVNS. The CDR3 is made up of 14 amino acids.